This TCR beta chain derives from a study of T cells after yellow fever vaccination. Study results and limitations: Clones that expanded after primary vaccination mostly reappeared after the booster (roughly 97% CD4, approximately 87% CD8).

MiXCR, run by TCRdb on the 5' RACE reads, gives a single entry per CDR3 protein. The table has some 300,000 distinct CDR3 sequences, 7.5% to 9.5% seen once. This clonotype was seen at least ten times. Its cognate antigen is unknown. V lost 4 bases to trimming and J lost 6 bases; unmatched junction nucleotides: 5. Per the germline V gene, CDR1 is SGHRS and CDR2 is YFSETQ. The CDR3 extends over 15 amino acids. The clonotype comes from a man aged 18 to 29 who received the YFV17D yellow fever vaccine. Sample: CD4+ T cells sorted from PBMCs, taken 5 days after the yellow fever booster vaccination. The rearrangement joins TRBV5-1 to TRBJ2-2, with 11 nucleotides matching TRBD1. As DNA, the CDR3 is TGCGCCAGCAGCGCCCGGACAGGGGGCGCCGGGGAGCTGTTTTTT. Amino acids: CASSARTGGAGELFF.